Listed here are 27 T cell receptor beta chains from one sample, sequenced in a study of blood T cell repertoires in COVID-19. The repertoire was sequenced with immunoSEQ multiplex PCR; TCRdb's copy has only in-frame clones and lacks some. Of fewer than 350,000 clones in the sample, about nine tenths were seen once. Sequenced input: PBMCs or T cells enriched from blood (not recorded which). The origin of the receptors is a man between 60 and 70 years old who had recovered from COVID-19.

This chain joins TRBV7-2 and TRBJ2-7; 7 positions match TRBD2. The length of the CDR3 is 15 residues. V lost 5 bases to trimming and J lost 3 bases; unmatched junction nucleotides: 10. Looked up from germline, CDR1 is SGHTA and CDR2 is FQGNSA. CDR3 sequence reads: CASSPFSGFFYEQYF. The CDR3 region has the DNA TGTGCCAGCAGCCCCTTTAGCGGGTTTTTCTACGAGCAGTACTTC. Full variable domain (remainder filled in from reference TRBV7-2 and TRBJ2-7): GAGVSQSPSNKVTEKGKDVELRCDPISGHTALYWYRQSLGQGLEFLIYFQGNSAPDKSGLPSDRFSAERTGGSVSTLTIQRTQQEDSAVYLCASSPFSGFFYEQYFGPGTRLTVT.

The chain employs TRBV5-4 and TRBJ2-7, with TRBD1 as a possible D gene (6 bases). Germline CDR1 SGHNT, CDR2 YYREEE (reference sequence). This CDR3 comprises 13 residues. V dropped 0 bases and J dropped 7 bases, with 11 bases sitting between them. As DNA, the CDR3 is TGTGCCAGCAGCTTGGTGGGACATGGTGAGCAGTACTTC. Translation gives CASSLVGHGEQYF.

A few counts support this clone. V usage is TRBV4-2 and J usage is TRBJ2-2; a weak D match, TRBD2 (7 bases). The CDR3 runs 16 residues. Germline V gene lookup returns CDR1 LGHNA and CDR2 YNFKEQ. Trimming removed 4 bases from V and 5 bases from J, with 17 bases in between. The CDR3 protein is CASSRGGEGVTGELFF. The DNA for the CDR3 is TGTGCCAGCAGCCGAGGCGGGGAGGGGGTAACCGGGGAGCTGTTTTTT.

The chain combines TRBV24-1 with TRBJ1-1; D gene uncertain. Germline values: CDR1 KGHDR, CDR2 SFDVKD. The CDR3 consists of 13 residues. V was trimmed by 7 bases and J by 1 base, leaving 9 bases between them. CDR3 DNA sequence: TGTGCCACCAGCAGTCAGTGGAACACTGAAGCTTTCTTT. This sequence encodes CATSSQWNTEAFF.

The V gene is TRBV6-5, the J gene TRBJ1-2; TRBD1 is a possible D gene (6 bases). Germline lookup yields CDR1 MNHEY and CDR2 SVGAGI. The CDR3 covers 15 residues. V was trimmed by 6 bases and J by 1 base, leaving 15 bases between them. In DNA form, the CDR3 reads TGTGCCAGCAGGGGAGGGGGGGATGTTAACTATGGCTACACCTTC. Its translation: CASRGGGDVNYGYTF.

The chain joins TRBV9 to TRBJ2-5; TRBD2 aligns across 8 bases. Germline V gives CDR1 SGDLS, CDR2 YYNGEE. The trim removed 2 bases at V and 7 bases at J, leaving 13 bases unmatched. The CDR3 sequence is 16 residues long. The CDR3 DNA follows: TGTGCCAGCAGCGTGGGGCTAGCGGGTATTCCAGGGACCCAGTACTTC. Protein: CASSVGLAGIPGTQYF.

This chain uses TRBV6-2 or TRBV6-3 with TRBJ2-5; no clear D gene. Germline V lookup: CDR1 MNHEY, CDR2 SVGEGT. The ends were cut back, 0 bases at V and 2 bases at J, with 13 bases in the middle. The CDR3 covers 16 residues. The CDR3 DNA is TGTGCCAGCAGTTACTCGTTTTCAGGCCCTCAAGAGACCCAGTACTTC. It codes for CASSYSFSGPQETQYF.

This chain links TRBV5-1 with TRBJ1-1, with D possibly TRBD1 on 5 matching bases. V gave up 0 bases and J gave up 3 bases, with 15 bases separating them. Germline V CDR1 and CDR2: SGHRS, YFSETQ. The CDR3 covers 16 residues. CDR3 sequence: CASSLEGFGGYTEAFF. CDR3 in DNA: TGCGCCAGCAGCTTGGAGGGATTTGGGGGGTACACTGAAGCTTTCTTT.

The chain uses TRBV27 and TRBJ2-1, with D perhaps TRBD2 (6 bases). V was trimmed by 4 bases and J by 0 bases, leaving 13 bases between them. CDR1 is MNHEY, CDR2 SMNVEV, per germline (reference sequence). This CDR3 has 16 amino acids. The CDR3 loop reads CASSSLGTASYNEQFF. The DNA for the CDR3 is TGTGCCAGCAGTTCCCTCGGGACTGCCTCCTACAATGAGCAGTTCTTC.

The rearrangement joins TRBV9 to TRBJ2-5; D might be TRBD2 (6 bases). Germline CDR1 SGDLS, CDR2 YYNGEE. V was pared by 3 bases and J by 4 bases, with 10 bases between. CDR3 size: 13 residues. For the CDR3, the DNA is TGTGCCAGCAGCGCACCGGGACTAGAGACCCAGTACTTC. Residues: CASSAPGLETQYF.

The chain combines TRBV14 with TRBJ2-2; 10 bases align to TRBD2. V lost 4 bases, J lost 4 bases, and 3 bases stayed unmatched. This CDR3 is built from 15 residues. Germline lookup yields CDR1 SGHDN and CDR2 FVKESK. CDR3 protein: CASSRTSGTTGELFF. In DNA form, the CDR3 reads TGTGCCAGCAGCCGCACTAGCGGGACCACCGGGGAGCTGTTTTTT.

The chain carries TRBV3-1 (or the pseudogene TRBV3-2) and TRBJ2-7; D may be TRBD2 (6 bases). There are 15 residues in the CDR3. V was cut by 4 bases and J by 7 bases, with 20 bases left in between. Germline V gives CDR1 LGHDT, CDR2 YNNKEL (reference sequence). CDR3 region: CASSRGGIAEGEQYF. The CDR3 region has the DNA TGTGCCAGCAGCCGAGGAGGGATAGCGGAGGGGGAGCAGTACTTC.

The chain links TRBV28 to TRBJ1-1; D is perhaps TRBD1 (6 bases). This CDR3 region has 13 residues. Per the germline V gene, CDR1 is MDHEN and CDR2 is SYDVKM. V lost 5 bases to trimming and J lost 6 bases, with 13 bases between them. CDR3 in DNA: TGTGCCAGCAGTGCAGGGGATTGGTCTGAAGCTTTCTTT. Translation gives CASSAGDWSEAFF.

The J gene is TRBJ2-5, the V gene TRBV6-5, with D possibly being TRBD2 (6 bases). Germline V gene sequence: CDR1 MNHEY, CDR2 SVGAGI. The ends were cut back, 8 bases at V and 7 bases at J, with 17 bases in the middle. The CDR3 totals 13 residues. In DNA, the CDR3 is TGTGCCAGCTTCCCCGCGGGAACGGGGACCCAGTACTTC. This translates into CASFPAGTGTQYF.

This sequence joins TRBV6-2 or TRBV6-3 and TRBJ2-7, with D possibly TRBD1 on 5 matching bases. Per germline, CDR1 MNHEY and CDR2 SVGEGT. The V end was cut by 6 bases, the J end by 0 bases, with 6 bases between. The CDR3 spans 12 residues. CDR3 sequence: CASSDSSYEQYF. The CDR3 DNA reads TGTGCCAGCAGCGACAGCTCCTACGAGCAGTACTTC.

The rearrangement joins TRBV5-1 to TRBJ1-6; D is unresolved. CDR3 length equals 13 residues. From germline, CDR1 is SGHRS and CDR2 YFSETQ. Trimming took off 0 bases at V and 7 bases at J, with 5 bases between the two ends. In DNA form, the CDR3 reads TGCGCCAGCAGCTTGGACAGAAATTCACCCCTCCACTTT. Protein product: CASSLDRNSPLHF.

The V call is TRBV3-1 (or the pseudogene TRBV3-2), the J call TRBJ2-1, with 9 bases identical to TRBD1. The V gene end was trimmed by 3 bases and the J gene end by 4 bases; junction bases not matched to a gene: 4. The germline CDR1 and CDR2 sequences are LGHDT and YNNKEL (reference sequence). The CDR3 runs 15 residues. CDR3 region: CASSHTGGLYNEQFF. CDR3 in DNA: TGTGCCAGCAGCCATACAGGGGGCCTTTACAATGAGCAGTTCTTC.

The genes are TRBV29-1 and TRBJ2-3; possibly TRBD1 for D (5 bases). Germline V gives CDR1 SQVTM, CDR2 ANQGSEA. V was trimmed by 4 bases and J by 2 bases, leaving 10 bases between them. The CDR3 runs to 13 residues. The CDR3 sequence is CSVAKGSTDTQYF. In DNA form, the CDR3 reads TGCAGCGTTGCTAAGGGGTCCACAGATACGCAGTATTTT.

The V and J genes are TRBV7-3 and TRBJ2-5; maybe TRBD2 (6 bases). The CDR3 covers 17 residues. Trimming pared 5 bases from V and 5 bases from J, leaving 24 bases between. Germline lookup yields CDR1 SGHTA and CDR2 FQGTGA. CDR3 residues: CASSVGLAMGFVETQYF. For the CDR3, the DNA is TGTGCCAGCAGCGTCGGGCTAGCGATGGGATTTGTGGAGACCCAGTACTTC. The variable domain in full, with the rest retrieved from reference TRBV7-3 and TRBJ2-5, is GAGVSQTPSNKVTEKGKYVELRCDPISGHTALYWYRQSLGQGPEFLIYFQGTGAADDSGLPNDRFFAVRPEGSVSTLKIQRTERGDSAVYLCASSVGLAMGFVETQYFGPGTRLLVL.

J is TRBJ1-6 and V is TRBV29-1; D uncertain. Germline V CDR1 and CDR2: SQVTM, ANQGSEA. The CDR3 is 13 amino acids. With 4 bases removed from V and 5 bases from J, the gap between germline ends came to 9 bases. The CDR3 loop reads CSVAEGNNSPLHF. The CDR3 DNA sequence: TGCAGCGTTGCGGAGGGAAATAATTCACCCCTCCACTTT.

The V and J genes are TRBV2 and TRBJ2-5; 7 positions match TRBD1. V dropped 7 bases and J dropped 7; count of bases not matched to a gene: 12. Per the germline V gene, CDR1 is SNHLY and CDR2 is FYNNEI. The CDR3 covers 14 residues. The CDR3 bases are TGTGCCAGCAAAGAGGGGGCGACATTCGGGACCCAGTACTTC. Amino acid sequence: CASKEGATFGTQYF.

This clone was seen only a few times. This chain's CDR3 is CASRGTLNQPQHF. In DNA form, the CDR3 reads TGTGCCAGTAGGGGGACTCTCAATCAGCCCCAGCATTTT. This sequence joins TRBV19 and TRBJ1-5, with D perhaps matching TRBD1 (5 bases). There are 13 residues in the CDR3. Germline values: CDR1 LNHDA, CDR2 SQIVND (reference sequence). V was pared by 6 bases and J by 3 bases, with 9 bases between.

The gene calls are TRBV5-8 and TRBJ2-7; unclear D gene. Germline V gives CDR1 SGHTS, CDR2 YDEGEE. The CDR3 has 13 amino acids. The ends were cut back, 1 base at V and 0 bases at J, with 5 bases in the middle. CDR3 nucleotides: TGTGCCAGCAGCTTGTTAAACTCCTACGAGCAGTACTTC. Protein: CASSLLNSYEQYF.

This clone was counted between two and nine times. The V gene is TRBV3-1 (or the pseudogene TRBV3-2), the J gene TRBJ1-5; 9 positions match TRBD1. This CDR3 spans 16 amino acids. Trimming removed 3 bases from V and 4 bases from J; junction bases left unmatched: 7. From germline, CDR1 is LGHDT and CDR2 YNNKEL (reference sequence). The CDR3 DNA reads TGTGCCAGCAGCCAGAATATCGGACAGGGGAATCAGCCCCAGCATTTT. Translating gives CASSQNIGQGNQPQHF.

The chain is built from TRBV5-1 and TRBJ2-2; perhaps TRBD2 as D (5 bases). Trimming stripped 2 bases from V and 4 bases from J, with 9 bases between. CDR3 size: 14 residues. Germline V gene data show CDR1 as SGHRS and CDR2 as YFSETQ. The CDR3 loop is CASSFGGSTGELFF. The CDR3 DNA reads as TGCGCCAGCAGCTTCGGAGGATCCACCGGGGAGCTGTTTTTT.

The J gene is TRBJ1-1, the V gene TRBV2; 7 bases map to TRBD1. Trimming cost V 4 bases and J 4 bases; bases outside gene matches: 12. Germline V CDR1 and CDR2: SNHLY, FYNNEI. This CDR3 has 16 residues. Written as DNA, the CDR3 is TGTGCCAGCAGTGTGGAAGCAGGGGGAAGCGCCACTGAAGCTTTCTTT. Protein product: CASSVEAGGSATEAFF.

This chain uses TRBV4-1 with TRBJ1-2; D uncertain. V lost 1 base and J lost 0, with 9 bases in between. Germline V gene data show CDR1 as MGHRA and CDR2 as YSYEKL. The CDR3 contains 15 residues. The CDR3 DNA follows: TGCGCCAGCAGCCAAGTTTCGGGAACTAACTATGGCTACACCTTC. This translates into CASSQVSGTNYGYTF.